This TCR beta chain stems from a study of T cell repertoires in cytomegalovirus infection. Broader study findings: The ex vivo response was dominated by HLA-C-restricted CMV-specific TCR beta clonotypes.

A single record per CDR3 protein comes from TCRdb applying MiXCR to the reads. The repertoire holds 300,000 to 400,000 distinct CDR3 sequences, with roughly 9.5% as singletons. Of note for this clonotype: Antigen specificity is unknown.

Trimming pared 7 bases from V and 8 bases from J, leaving 14 bases between. The CDR3 extends over 13 amino acids. This TCR came from a human donor in good health (CMV status not recorded). Some clones in this sample may be carry-over from other donors' samples. The V call is TRBV12-3 or TRBV12-4, the J call TRBJ1-4, with no clear D. Sequencing input: PBMCs. CDR3 nucleotide sequence: TGTGCCAGCACCTACGGGAGAGGGGAAAAACTGTTTTTT. This sequence encodes CASTYGRGEKLFF.